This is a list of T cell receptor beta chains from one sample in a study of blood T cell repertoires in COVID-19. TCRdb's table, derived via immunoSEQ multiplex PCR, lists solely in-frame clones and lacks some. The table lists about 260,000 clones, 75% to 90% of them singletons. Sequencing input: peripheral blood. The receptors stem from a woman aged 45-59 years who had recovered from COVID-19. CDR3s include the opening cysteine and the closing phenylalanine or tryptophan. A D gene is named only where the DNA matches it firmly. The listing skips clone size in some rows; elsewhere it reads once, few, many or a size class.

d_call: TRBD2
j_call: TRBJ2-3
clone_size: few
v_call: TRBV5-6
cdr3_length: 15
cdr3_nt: TGTGCCAGCACCCTCCGCGGGGGGCCCACAGATACGCAGTATTTT
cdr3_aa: CASTLRGGPTDTQYF

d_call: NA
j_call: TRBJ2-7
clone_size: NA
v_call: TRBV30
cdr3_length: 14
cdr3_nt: TGTGCCTGGAGCCCCCCCGGCACAGGGAAGGTGGAGTACTTC
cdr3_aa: CAWSPPGTGKVEYF

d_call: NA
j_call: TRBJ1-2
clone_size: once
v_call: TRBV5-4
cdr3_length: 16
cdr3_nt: TGTGCCAGCAGCTTGCTCGATCCCGGGGAATTATCTGGCTACACCTTC
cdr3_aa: CASSLLDPGELSGYTF

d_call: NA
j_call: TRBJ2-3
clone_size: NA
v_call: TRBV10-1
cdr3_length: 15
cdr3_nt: TGCGCCAGCAGTGAGTCGAGCGATCCGGGGGATACGCAGTATTTT
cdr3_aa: CASSESSDPGDTQYF

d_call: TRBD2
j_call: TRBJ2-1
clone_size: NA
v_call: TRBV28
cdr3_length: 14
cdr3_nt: TGTGCCAGCAGTTCCCGACTAGCGCGGACTGAGCAGTTCTTC
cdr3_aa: CASSSRLARTEQFF

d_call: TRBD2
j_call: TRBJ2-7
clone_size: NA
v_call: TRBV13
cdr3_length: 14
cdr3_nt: TGTGCCAGCAGTTTTTCCGGGACTAGCGACGAGCAGTACTTC
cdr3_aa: CASSFSGTSDEQYF

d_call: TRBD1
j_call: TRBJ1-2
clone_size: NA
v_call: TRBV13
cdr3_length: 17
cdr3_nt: TGTGCCAGCAGCTCTCCTTTTGTTGGGACAGGGGCCTATGGCTACACCTTC
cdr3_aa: CASSSPFVGTGAYGYTF

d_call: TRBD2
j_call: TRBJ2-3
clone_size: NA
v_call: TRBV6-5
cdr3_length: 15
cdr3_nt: TGTGCCAGCAGTTACGGCGCGGGAGGCACAGATACGCAGTATTTT
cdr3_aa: CASSYGAGGTDTQYF

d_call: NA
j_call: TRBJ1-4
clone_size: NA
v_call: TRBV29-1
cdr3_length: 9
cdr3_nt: TGCAGCGGGGAGGGGAAACTGTTTTTT
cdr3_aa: CSGEGKLFF

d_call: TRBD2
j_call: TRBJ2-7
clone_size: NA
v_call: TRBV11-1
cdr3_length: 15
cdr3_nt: TGTGCCAGCAGCGGGGGGGGTGGCATCCCCTACGAGCAGTACTTC
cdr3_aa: CASSGGGGIPYEQYF

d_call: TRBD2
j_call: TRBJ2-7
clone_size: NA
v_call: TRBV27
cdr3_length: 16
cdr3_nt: TGTGCCAGCAGTGACCTAGCGGGAGGGGTCGGAGACGAGCAGTACTTC
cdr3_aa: CASSDLAGGVGDEQYF

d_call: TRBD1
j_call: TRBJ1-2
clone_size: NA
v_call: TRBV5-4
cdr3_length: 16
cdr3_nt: TGTGCCAGCACACAGGCGTTGGGGACAGGACTCTATGGCTACACCTTC
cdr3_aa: CASTQALGTGLYGYTF

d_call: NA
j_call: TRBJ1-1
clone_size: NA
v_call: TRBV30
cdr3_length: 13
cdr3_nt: TGTGCCTGGAGCCCACCAGGAAGTTATGAAGCTTTCTTT
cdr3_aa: CAWSPPGSYEAFF

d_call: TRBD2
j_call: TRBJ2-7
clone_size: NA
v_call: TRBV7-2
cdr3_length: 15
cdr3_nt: TGTGCCAGCAGCCTGCCGGGACTAGGAGGGGTACAGCAGTACTTC
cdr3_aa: CASSLPGLGGVQQYF

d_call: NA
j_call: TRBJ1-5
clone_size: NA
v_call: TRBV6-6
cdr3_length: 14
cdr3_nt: TGTGCCTTACAAAAGTTGTATAGCAATCAGCCCCAGCATTTT
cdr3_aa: CALQKLYSNQPQHF

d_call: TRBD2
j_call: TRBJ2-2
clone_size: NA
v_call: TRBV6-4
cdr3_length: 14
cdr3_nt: TGTGCCAGCAGATCTAGCGGGAGTGTCGGGGAGCTGTTTTTT
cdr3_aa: CASRSSGSVGELFF

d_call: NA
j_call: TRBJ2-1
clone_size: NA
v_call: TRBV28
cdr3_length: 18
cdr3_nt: TGTGTCTATGACAGGGGGGTCTACTTAGCGGGGCCAAGCAATGAGCAGTTCTTC
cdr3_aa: CVYDRGVYLAGPSNEQFF

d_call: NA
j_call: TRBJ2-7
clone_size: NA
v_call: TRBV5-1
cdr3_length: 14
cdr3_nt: TGCGCCAGCAGCCCTAGCCAGGGGTCCTACGAGCAGTACTTC
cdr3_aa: CASSPSQGSYEQYF

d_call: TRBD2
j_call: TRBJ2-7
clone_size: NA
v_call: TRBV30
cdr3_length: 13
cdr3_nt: TGTGCCTGGAGGCTTGCGGGGGCCTACGAGCAGTACTTC
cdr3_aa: CAWRLAGAYEQYF

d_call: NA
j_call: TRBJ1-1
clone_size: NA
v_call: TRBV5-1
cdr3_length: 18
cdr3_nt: TGCGCCAGCAGCTTGGCCAGCAGTGCGTGGGGCTCGGGCACTGAAGCTTTCTTT
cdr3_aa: CASSLASSAWGSGTEAFF

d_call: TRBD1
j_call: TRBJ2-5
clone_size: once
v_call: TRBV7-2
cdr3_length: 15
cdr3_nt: TGTGCCAGCAGCTTAGGCCCGGGACAGCAAGAGACCCAGTACTTC
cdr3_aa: CASSLGPGQQETQYF

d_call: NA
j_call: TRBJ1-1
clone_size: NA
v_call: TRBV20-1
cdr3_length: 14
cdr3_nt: TGCAGTGCTAGTTACAGGTTGACGAACACTGAAGCTTTCTTT
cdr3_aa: CSASYRLTNTEAFF

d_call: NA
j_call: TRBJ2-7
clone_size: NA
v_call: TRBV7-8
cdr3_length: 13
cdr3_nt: TGTGCCAGCAGCAAACAGGACCACTACGAGCAGTACTTC
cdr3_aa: CASSKQDHYEQYF

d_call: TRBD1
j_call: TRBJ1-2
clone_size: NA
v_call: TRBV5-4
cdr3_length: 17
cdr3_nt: TGTGCCAGCAGCCCACCCGGGACAGCTCGCTCTAACTATGGCTACACCTTC
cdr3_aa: CASSPPGTARSNYGYTF

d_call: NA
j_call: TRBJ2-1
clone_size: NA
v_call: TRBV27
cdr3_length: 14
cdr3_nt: TGTGCCAGCAAGGAGTCCTACTCCTACAATGAGCAGTTCTTC
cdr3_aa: CASKESYSYNEQFF

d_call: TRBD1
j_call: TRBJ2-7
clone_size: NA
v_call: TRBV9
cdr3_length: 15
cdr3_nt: TGTGCCAGCAGCGGTCCGGGACAGGTATTGAACGAGCAGTACTTC
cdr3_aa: CASSGPGQVLNEQYF

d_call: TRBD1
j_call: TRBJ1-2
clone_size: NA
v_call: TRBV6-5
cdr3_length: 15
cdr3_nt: TGTGCCAGCAGTCACCCGGGACAGGGGGCATATGGCTACACCTTC
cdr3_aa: CASSHPGQGAYGYTF

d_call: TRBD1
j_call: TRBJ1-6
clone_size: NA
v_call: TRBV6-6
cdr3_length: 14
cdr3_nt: TGTGCCAGCAGACGGACAGGGGAGAATTCACCCCTCCACTTT
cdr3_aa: CASRRTGENSPLHF

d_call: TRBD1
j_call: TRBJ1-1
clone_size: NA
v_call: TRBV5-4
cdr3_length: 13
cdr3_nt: TGTGCCAGCAGTTTGACAGGGGAGACTGAAGCTTTCTTT
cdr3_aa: CASSLTGETEAFF

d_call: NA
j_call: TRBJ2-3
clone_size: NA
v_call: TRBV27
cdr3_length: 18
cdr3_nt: TGTGCCAGCAGTTCCTCTATTCCTGTGGGAGGAAGCCCAGATACGCAGTATTTT
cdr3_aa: CASSSSIPVGGSPDTQYF

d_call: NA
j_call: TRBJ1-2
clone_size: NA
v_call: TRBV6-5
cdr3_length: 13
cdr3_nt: TGTGCCAGCGAATCGTTGGCGGGTTATGGCTACACCTTC
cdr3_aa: CASESLAGYGYTF

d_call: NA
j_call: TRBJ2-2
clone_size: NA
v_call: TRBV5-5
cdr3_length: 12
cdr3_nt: TGTGCCAGCAGCCCGGGGGTCGGGGAGCTGTTTTTT
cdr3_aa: CASSPGVGELFF

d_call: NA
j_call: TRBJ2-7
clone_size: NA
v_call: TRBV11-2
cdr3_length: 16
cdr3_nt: TGTGCCAGCAGCCCTAGGGACTTCTACTACTCCTACGAGCAGTACTTC
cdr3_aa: CASSPRDFYYSYEQYF

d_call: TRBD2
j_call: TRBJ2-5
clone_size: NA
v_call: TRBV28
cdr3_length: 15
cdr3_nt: TGTGCCAGCTTTTCCACCCGCGGGGGAGGAGAGACCCAGTACTTC
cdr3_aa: CASFSTRGGGETQYF

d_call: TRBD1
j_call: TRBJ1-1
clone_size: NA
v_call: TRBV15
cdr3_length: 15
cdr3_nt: TGTGCCACCAGCTTCCGACAGGGGGTACGCACTGAAGCTTTCTTT
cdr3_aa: CATSFRQGVRTEAFF

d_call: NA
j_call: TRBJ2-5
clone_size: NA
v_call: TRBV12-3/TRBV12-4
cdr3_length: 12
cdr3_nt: TGTGCCAGCAGCCGACCGGAGGAGACCCAGTACTTC
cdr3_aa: CASSRPEETQYF

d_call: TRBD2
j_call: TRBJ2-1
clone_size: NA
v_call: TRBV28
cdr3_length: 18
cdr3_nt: TGTGCCAGCAGTGACTTAACTAGCGCGCCACGCTCCTACAATGAGCAGTTCTTC
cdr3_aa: CASSDLTSAPRSYNEQFF

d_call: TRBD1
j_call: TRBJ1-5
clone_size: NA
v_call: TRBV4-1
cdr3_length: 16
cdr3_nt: TGCGCCAGCAGCCAAGAGGTGGGACAGGTCAATCAGCCCCAGCATTTT
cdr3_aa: CASSQEVGQVNQPQHF

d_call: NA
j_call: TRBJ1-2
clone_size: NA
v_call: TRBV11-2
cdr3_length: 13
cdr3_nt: TGTGCCAGCAGCTTAGTTGGCTTTGATGGCTACACCTTC
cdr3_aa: CASSLVGFDGYTF

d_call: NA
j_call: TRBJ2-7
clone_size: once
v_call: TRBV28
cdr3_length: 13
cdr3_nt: TGTGCCAGCAGAATTGACAGCTCCTACGAGCAGTACTTC
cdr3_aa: CASRIDSSYEQYF

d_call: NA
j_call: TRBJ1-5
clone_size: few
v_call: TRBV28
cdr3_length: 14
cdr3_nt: TGTGCCAGCAGTTTTGGGTCAGGGCATCAGCCCCAGCATTTT
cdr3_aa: CASSFGSGHQPQHF

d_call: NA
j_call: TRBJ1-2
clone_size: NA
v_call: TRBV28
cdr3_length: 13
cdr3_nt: TGTGCCAGCAGTTTGTGGGGCGACTATGGCTACACCTTC
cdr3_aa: CASSLWGDYGYTF

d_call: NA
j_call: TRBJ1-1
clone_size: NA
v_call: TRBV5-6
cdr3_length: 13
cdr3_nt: TGTGCCAGCAGCTGGGCGGGCGGCACTGAAGCTTTCTTT
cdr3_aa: CASSWAGGTEAFF

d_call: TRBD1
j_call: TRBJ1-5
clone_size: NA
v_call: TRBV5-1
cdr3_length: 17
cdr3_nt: TGCGCCAGCAGCTCACGCCGGGACAGAAAGAGCAATCAGCCCCAGCATTTT
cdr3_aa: CASSSRRDRKSNQPQHF

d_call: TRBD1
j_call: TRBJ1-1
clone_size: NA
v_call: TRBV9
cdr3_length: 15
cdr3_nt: TGTGCCAGCAGCCTCGGGGGACAGGGCTCAATTGAAGCTTTCTTT
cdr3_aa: CASSLGGQGSIEAFF

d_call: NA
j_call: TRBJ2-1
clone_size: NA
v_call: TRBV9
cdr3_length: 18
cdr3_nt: TGTGCCAGCAGCTCCGAAGTAGGACTCCCGAGCTCCTACAATGAGCAGTTCTTC
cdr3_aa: CASSSEVGLPSSYNEQFF